This TCR beta chain originates from a study of T cell responses to AZD1222 COVID-19 vaccine. Study-level points and caveats: Within unmutated variant regions lay the reported targets of nearly half of spike-specific TCRs.

In germline, CDR1 is SGHRS, CDR2 YFSETQ. The CDR3 has 14 residues. The V gene lost 2 bases and the J gene lost 3 bases, with 12 bases spanning the gap. TCRdb keeps only in-frame clones here, not all; method: immunoSEQ multiplex PCR. The sample has about 68,000 clones, over 60% seen once; the top ten hold 12%. About this clone: No antigen is known for it.

Material: peripheral blood, obtained on day 0 of AZD1222 vaccination. The receptor comes from an adult in good health. V usage is TRBV5-1 and J usage is TRBJ2-7; D is possibly TRBD2 (6 bases). The CDR3 loop is CASSFTSGGYEQYF. For the CDR3, the DNA is TGCGCCAGCAGCTTTACCTCCGGGGGCTACGAGCAGTACTTC.